These 23 T cell receptor beta chains were sequenced from one sample in a study of blood T cell repertoires in COVID-19. The method was immunoSEQ multiplex PCR; TCRdb's version includes in-frame clones alone and lacks a portion of them. The sample records roughly 150,000 clones, approximately 80% being singletons. Specimen: peripheral blood. The origin of the receptors is a man in his 60s who had recovered from COVID-19.

Relative to its sample, this clone is medium-sized (0.01 to 0.1%). The chain recombines TRBV2 with TRBJ1-6, with D possibly matching TRBD1 (6 bases). Per the germline V gene, CDR1 is SNHLY and CDR2 is FYNNEI. The CDR3 is made up of 14 amino acids. Trimming took off 4 bases at V and 7 bases at J, with 11 bases between the two ends. The CDR3 loop is CASSVRDRNSPLHF. The DNA for the CDR3 is TGTGCCAGCAGTGTAAGAGACAGGAATTCACCCCTCCACTTT.

The V and J genes are TRBV2 and TRBJ1-1; 9 bases fit TRBD1. The V gene end was trimmed by 11 bases and the J gene end by 6 bases; junction bases not matched to a gene: 7. The CDR3 totals 12 residues. CDR1 and CDR2 from the germline V gene are SNHLY and FYNNEI. CDR3 protein: CAGGTGRSEAFF. The CDR3, as DNA: TGTGCCGGGGGGACAGGGAGGTCTGAAGCTTTCTTT.

The CDR3 reads CASSQGGASENEQFF. The CDR3 nucleotides read TGTGCCAGCAGCCAGGGTGGGGCTAGCGAAAATGAGCAGTTCTTC. The chain links TRBV4-2 to TRBJ2-1, with a possible D match to TRBD2 (6 bases). Germline values: CDR1 LGHNA, CDR2 YNFKEQ. This CDR3 is built from 15 residues. Deletions cut 3 bases from V and 7 bases from J, with 16 bases between.

V gene TRBV7-2 combines with J gene TRBJ1-1; no firm D call. Germline lookup yields CDR1 SGHTA and CDR2 FQGNSA. The CDR3 extends over 12 amino acids. V gave up 3 bases and J gave up 8 bases, with 10 bases separating them. CDR3 bases: TGTGCCAGCAGCTTCGGTCGTCTAGAAGCTTTCTTT. Protein product: CASSFGRLEAFF.

This clone was seen a few times. V is TRBV5-5 and J is TRBJ1-6; a possible D gene is TRBD1 (6 bases). The V end was cut by 4 bases, the J end by 7 bases, with 15 bases between. This CDR3 has 15 residues. Germline V CDR1 and CDR2: SGHKS, YYEKEE (reference sequence). The CDR3 loop reads CASSILDSRNSPLHF. The CDR3, as DNA: TGTGCCAGCAGCATCCTGGACAGTCGCAATTCACCCCTCCACTTT.

The chain links TRBV20-1 to TRBJ2-7; TRBD1 matches 11 bases. V gave up 3 bases and J gave up 7 bases; unmatched junction bases: 8. This CDR3 spans 14 amino acids. Germline loops: CDR1 DFQATT, CDR2 SNEGSKA (reference sequence). DNA of the CDR3: TGCAGTGCTAGTTTGGGGACAGGGGGGCCTGAGCAGTACTTC. Its translation: CSASLGTGGPEQYF.

This sequence joins TRBV7-9 and TRBJ2-7; 7 bases are a match to TRBD2. From germline, CDR1 is SEHNR and CDR2 FQNEAQ (reference sequence). The length of the CDR3 is 13 residues. V shed 6 bases and J 0 bases; nucleotides not matched to a gene: 2. The DNA for the CDR3 is TGTGCCAGCAGTGCTAGCGGCTCCTACGAGCAGTACTTC. This gives the protein CASSASGSYEQYF.

This clone has only one observation. The chain uses TRBV4-3 and TRBJ1-6; tentative D call: TRBD1 (6 bases). CDR1 is LGHNA, CDR2 YSLEER, per germline. V was clipped by 1 base and J by 5 bases, with 9 bases between them. CDR3 length equals 15 residues. The CDR3 nucleotides are TGCGCCAGCAGCCAAGCGGGGGGCAATAATTCACCCCTCCACTTT. Translating gives CASSQAGGNNSPLHF.

This chain connects TRBV5-1 to TRBJ2-2; possibly TRBD2 for D (6 bases). Germline V gives CDR1 SGHRS, CDR2 YFSETQ. CDR3 length: 16 amino acids. V gave up 3 bases and J gave up 0 bases, with 12 bases separating them. Here the CDR3 reads CASSSTSPSNTGELFF. The DNA for the CDR3 is TGCGCCAGCAGCTCTACTAGCCCTTCGAACACCGGGGAGCTGTTTTTT.

This rearrangement joins TRBV2 to TRBJ1-2; D is possibly TRBD1 (6 bases). Germline CDR1 SNHLY, CDR2 FYNNEI. The CDR3 contains 13 residues. Trimming pared 5 bases from V and 2 bases from J, leaving 9 bases between. In DNA form, the CDR3 reads TGTGCCAGCAGTTCAGGGGACAACTATGGCTACACCTTC. Its protein is CASSSGDNYGYTF.

The chain carries TRBV3-1 (or the pseudogene TRBV3-2) and TRBJ1-1, with 7 bases fitting TRBD1. Germline V gene lookup returns CDR1 LGHDT and CDR2 YNNKEL (reference sequence). The V segment lost 4 bases and the J segment 4 bases; nucleotides outside the gene matches: 6. This CDR3 comprises 14 residues. The CDR3 nucleotides read TGTGCCAGCAGCCTAGGGACAGCGGCCACTGAAGCTTTCTTT. Translation gives CASSLGTAATEAFF.

This clone showed up just a few times. The chain combines TRBV28 with TRBJ1-2, with TRBD1 matching 7 bases. CDR3 size: 13 residues. J was trimmed by 6 bases and V by 5 bases; bases with no gene match: 6. Looked up from germline, CDR1 is MDHEN and CDR2 is SYDVKM. The CDR3 region is CASSIQGVNGYTF. As DNA, the CDR3 is TGTGCCAGCAGTATCCAGGGGGTTAATGGCTACACCTTC.

This chain connects TRBV28 to TRBJ2-7; 11 bases are a match to TRBD1. CDR3 length equals 16 residues. After removal of 4 bases from V and 5 bases from J, the junction contained 10 bases not matched to a gene. Germline values: CDR1 MDHEN, CDR2 SYDVKM. CDR3 in amino acids: CASSSTGTGGSHEQYF. CDR3 in DNA: TGTGCCAGCAGTTCGACCGGGACAGGGGGGTCCCACGAGCAGTACTTC. The variable domain in full, completed from reference TRBV28 and TRBJ2-7, reads DVKVTQSSRYLVKRTGEKVFLECVQDMDHENMFWYRQDPGLGLRLIYFSYDVKMKEKGDIPEGYSVSREKKERFSLILESASTNQTSMYLCASSSTGTGGSHEQYFGPGTRLTVT.

This chain links TRBV2 with TRBJ2-3, with D possibly being TRBD2 (5 bases). The V gene lost 1 base and the J gene lost 1 base, with 15 bases spanning the gap. Germline CDR1 SNHLY, CDR2 FYNNEI. There are 17 residues in the CDR3. The chain's CDR3 is CASSEGEWERRTDTQYF. In nucleotides, the CDR3 is TGTGCCAGCAGTGAAGGGGAATGGGAGCGGCGCACAGATACGCAGTATTTT.

V gene TRBV28 combines with J gene TRBJ2-4; 9 bases align to TRBD1. This CDR3 is 15 amino acids long. CDR1 is MDHEN, CDR2 SYDVKM, per germline. V trimming: 5 bases; J trimming: 5 bases; junction bases outside the gene matches: 7. CDR3 DNA sequence: TGTGCCAGCAGTCTTACAGGGACAGGGCAAAACATTCAGTACTTC. Protein: CASSLTGTGQNIQYF.

This clone was counted a few times. The chain recombines TRBV5-6 with TRBJ1-5; TRBD1 might be the D (5 bases). Germline assignment: CDR1 SGHDT and CDR2 YYEEEE. The CDR3 extends over 15 amino acids. Trimming shortened V by 3 bases and J by 1 base, and 11 bases separated the two germline ends. The CDR3 loop reads CASSWRGTSNQPQHF. CDR3 DNA sequence: TGTGCCAGCAGCTGGCGGGGGACGAGCAATCAGCCCCAGCATTTT.

The chain links TRBV7-8 to TRBJ1-2, with D possibly TRBD1 on 5 matching bases. The CDR3 length is 14 residues. The V end lost 5 bases, the J end lost 3 bases, and 13 bases lay between the germline ends. Germline CDR1 is SGHVS and CDR2 is FQNEAQ. CDR3 coding DNA: TGTGCCAGCAGCCCCAATCGGGGGTACTATGGCTACACCTTC. It specifies CASSPNRGYYGYTF.

This sequence joins TRBV7-3 and TRBJ1-2, with no clear D. This CDR3 has 16 amino acids. The V end lost 2 bases, the J end lost 0 bases, and 13 bases lay between the germline ends. Germline values: CDR1 SGHTA, CDR2 FQGTGA. CDR3 nucleotide sequence: TGTGCCAGCAGCTTAGTGGCAGCGAATGCTAACTATGGCTACACCTTC. This translates into CASSLVAANANYGYTF. The whole variable domain, remainder taken from reference TRBV7-3 and TRBJ1-2, is GAGVSQTPSNKVTEKGKYVELRCDPISGHTALYWYRQSLGQGPEFLIYFQGTGAADDSGLPNDRFFAVRPEGSVSTLKIQRTERGDSAVYLCASSLVAANANYGYTFGSGTRLTVV.

This chain uses TRBV5-8 with TRBJ1-5; D unresolved. The V gene lost 0 bases and the J gene lost 4 bases, with 8 bases spanning the gap. The CDR3 loop spans 14 amino acids. Per the germline V gene, CDR1 is SGHTS and CDR2 is YDEGEE. The CDR3 DNA sequence: TGTGCCAGCAGCTTGGGCGGTCTAAATCAGCCCCAGCATTTT. Translated, it gives CASSLGGLNQPQHF.

This chain joins TRBV6-1 and TRBJ2-1, with 14 bases aligning to TRBD2. Germline trimming cut 3 bases from V and 4 bases from J; bases unmatched to any gene: 2. CDR1 is MNHNS, CDR2 SASEGT, per germline. CDR3 length: 16 residues. The CDR3 here is CASSETSGGAYNEQFF. The CDR3 DNA sequence: TGTGCCAGCAGTGAGACTAGCGGGGGGGCTTACAATGAGCAGTTCTTC.

The chain recombines TRBV7-2 with TRBJ2-4; tentatively, D is TRBD1 (6 bases). The CDR3 is 16 amino acids. V shed 6 bases and J shed 6 bases, with 21 bases lying between them. Germline loops: CDR1 SGHTA, CDR2 FQGNSA. CDR3 in amino acids: CASRLSLVGRGNIQYF. The CDR3 bases are TGTGCCAGCAGACTCTCCCTTGTGGGCAGGGGAAACATTCAGTACTTC.

The chain carries TRBV10-3 and TRBJ2-7, with TRBD1 matching over 8 bases. Trimming took 7 bases from V and 3 from J; bases not matched to a gene: 5. Germline assignment: CDR1 ENHRY and CDR2 SYGVKD. The CDR3 is 13 amino acids. CDR3 amino acids: CAIKDGQGYEQYF. As DNA, the CDR3 is TGTGCCATCAAAGACGGACAGGGCTACGAGCAGTACTTC.

V and J are TRBV9 and TRBJ1-6, with D perhaps TRBD1 (6 bases). The CDR3 covers 16 residues. V was shortened by 7 bases and J by 5 bases, with 19 bases between the two germline ends. CDR1 and CDR2 (germline): SGDLS, YYNGEE. The CDR3 is CASGAPAGANNSPLHF. DNA of the CDR3: TGTGCCAGCGGAGCCCCCGCAGGGGCGAATAATTCACCCCTCCACTTT.